This TCR beta chain derives from a study of blood T cell repertoires in COVID-19 (TCRdb year 2020). Some background on the complete study: The collaborator samples originated in the United States, Italy and Spain and spanned the acute and convalescent phases of COVID-19. The material from the prospective study consisted of cDNA or gDNA derived from T cells, B-cell-depleted T cells, or PBMCs. Deeply sampled blood TCRbeta repertoires from subjects exposed to, actively infected with, or recovered from COVID-19 were included in the dataset. A freely available public database, intended as a resource for researchers studying the immune response to SARS-CoV-2, is where the repertoires were released. Samples came from the ongoing ImmuneRACE study (first 160 participants) plus 1,254 subjects from 6 global collaborators. Sample metadata almost always included a de-identified subject ID, COVID-19 status, age in years and sex. Where available, HLA class I and class II types were taken from metadata supplied by the sample provider and were not determined by assay-based typing.

TCRbeta CDR3 regions were amplified from genomic DNA by means of the immunoSEQ Assay, a bias-controlled multiplex PCR. The source study handled its data this way. Nucleated cell counts per sample were estimated from amplification of reference gene primers within the assay. Sequence reads were collapsed and filtered to measure the absolute abundance of every unique TCRbeta CDR3 rearrangement. For each sample, productive Simpson clonality was calculated as the square root of Simpson's diversity index across productive rearrangements. In TCRdb, the immuneACCESS table is reduced to in-frame sequences with V and J assigned. These tables do not hold every clone; where another copy was compared, an unresolved V gene accounts for under half, and the others remain unexplained. V and J calls plus clone size are reproduced from that table; the DNA served to infer D and trimming. This sample holds about 45,000 clones; around four fifths were observed only once. Together, the top ten hold approximately 6% of the sample.

Points the paper makes about the study in general: The amount of clinical and demographic metadata varied by source and participant and was provided uncurated.

Each collaborating institution followed its own protocols to collect whole blood in K2EDTA tubes. For TCRbeta analysis, collaborator samples were shipped as frozen whole blood, as isolated PBMCs, or as DNA extracted from either sample type. In regard to this clone: Its antigen remains undetermined. It has no much larger one-base neighbor in the sample; base qualities were not kept.

CDR1 and CDR2 are drawn from the germline V gene: SGHTA, FQGNSA. The CDR3 contains 14 residues, cysteine and phenylalanine counted. The sequence is cut down to CDR3 DNA, 42 bases in frame from base 1. Between the V and J ends, shortened by 2 bases and 3 bases respectively, the junction contains 10 bases. Material for sequencing was peripheral blood. This sequence was found in a woman of 80 years or more with acute or convalescent COVID-19. This chain joins TRBV7-2 to TRBJ1-1, with no confident D gene call. The DNA sequence is as follows: TGTGCCAGCAGCTTAAAGCGGCAGTACACTGAAGCTTTCTTT. This translates into CASSLKRQYTEAFF.